This T cell receptor beta chain was sequenced during a study of early T cells in non-severe SARS-CoV-2 infection. Looking at the study overall: The sequenced material was bulk RNA from unsorted whole blood, and its chains were unpaired.

TCRdb reprocessed the 5' RACE reads with MiXCR, giving one entry per CDR3 protein. The sample carries approximately 45,000 distinct CDR3 sequences, 11% recorded once. With V trimmed by 4 bases and J by 7 bases, 8 bases remained unmatched. Germline assignment: CDR1 SGHTA and CDR2 FQGNSA. This CDR3 contains 16 residues. The sequence was obtained from an adult who was a healthcare worker with PCR-confirmed SARS-CoV-2 infection or an uninfected control (not recorded which). The source material was whole blood. The chain combines TRBV7-2 with TRBJ1-6, with TRBD1 identical over 9 bases. CDR3 in amino acids: CASSSLQGQGNSPLHF. Here the CDR3 DNA reads TGTGCCAGCAGCTCCCTACAGGGACAGGGAAATTCACCCCTCCACTTT.